This TCR beta chain originates from a study of shared clonotypes between healthy human individuals. As to this clone: Its antigen is as yet unknown.

Overall study results and limits: The study found lower generation probabilities in non-shared clonotypes than in those shared by all four donors. Roughly 4.7% was the fraction of naive CD4 clonotypes found shared across a few donors. Estimated clonotype richness was generally higher in naive than memory subsets.

Germline loops: CDR1 SNHLY, CDR2 FYNNEI. V shed 4 bases and J shed 2 bases, with 8 bases lying between them. This CDR3 is built from 13 residues. As handled by the study authors: ImmunoSEQ gave junction-only sequences without quality scores, so filtering differed. Clones were read by immunoSEQ multiplex PCR, and TCRdb kept only the in-frame ones, dropping some. The V and J calls and the clone size are those of that table, but D and trimming were determined from the DNA. The sample gives about 2.4 million clones, 93% of which show up once; approximately 0.36% is in the top ten. V gene TRBV2 combines with J gene TRBJ1-2; TRBD1 might be the D (6 bases). This sequence was found in a man younger than 35 in good health. Some clones in this sample may be carry-over from other donors' samples. Source material: naive CD4+ T cells from PBMCs. Subset described: CD45RA+ positively selected. CDR3 bases: TGTGCCAGCAGTGGGGGACAAAACTATGGCTACACCTTC. It specifies CASSGGQNYGYTF.